Here is one T cell receptor (beta chain) with its context. Antigen specificity is unknown. The germline CDR1 and CDR2 sequences are LNHDA and SQIVND (reference sequence). CDR3 length: 13 amino acids. Trimming removed 5 bases from V and 5 bases from J, with 13 bases in between. Method: immunoSEQ multiplex PCR; TCRdb's copy keeps in-frame clones and lacks some. The table records fewer than 150,000 clones, around 90% of them present only once. This sample is part of a study of T cell responses to AZD1222 COVID-19 vaccine. Findings and limits, study-wide: Two AZD1222 doses significantly raised spike-specific TCR breadth and depth over controls. Among AZD1222 vaccinees, only five or six were seropositive at baseline.

The clonotype comes from an adult in good health. Here the sequenced sample was peripheral blood, taken on day 0 of AZD1222 vaccination. The genes are TRBV19 and TRBJ2-7; D might be TRBD1 (5 bases). The CDR3 loop reads CASSRQGLNEQYF. CDR3 nucleotides: TGTGCCAGTAGTCGGCAGGGCTTGAACGAGCAGTACTTC.